These 30 T cell receptor beta chains were all obtained from the same sample, sequenced in a study of blood T cell repertoires in COVID-19. Produced via immunoSEQ multiplex PCR; TCRdb's table is partial and in-frame only. Of some 260,000 clones detected, over 70% appear once; the ten largest clones hold around 3.4%. The sample taken for sequencing was peripheral blood. These receptors originate from a woman older than 75 with acute or convalescent COVID-19.

This chain joins TRBV14 and TRBJ1-1; D is unresolved. V was shortened by 2 bases and J by 6 bases, with 16 bases between the two germline ends. CDR3 length: 15 amino acids. From germline, CDR1 is SGHDN and CDR2 FVKESK. Written as DNA, the CDR3 is TGTGCCAGCAGCCAAACCTTACACCGGAGGGCTGAAGCTTTCTTT. As protein: CASSQTLHRRAEAFF.

The gene calls are TRBV7-9 and TRBJ1-1, with D possibly matching TRBD1 (5 bases). The CDR3 covers 14 residues. Germline values: CDR1 SEHNR, CDR2 FQNEAQ (reference sequence). V lost 5 bases and J 7 bases, leaving 17 bases between the germline ends. The CDR3: CASSRTSRALEAFF. DNA of the CDR3: TGTGCCAGCAGCCGGACATCCCGAGCACTTGAAGCTTTCTTT.

The rearrangement joins TRBV7-2 to TRBJ1-1; the match to TRBD1 covers 7 bases. The germline V gene has CDR1 SGHTA and CDR2 FQGNSA. V trimming: 0 bases; J trimming: 5 bases; junction bases outside the gene matches: 9. The CDR3 sequence is 16 residues long. The CDR3 sequence: CASSLALSPRGTEAFF. The CDR3 nucleotides read TGTGCCAGCAGCTTAGCCCTTAGCCCCAGGGGGACTGAAGCTTTCTTT. Together with reference TRBV7-2 and TRBJ1-1, the CDR3 gives the full variable domain: GAGVSQSPSNKVTEKGKDVELRCDPISGHTALYWYRQSLGQGLEFLIYFQGNSAPDKSGLPSDRFSAERTGGSVSTLTIQRTQQEDSAVYLCASSLALSPRGTEAFFGQGTRLTVV.

V gene TRBV5-4 combines with J gene TRBJ2-4, with D possibly TRBD2 on 5 matching bases. This CDR3 has 15 residues. From germline, CDR1 is SGHNT and CDR2 YYREEE (reference sequence). Trimming took 2 bases from V and 0 from J, leaving 9 bases between them. The CDR3: CASSLGSQAKNIQYF. The CDR3 nucleotides are TGTGCCAGCAGCTTAGGGAGTCAAGCCAAAAACATTCAGTACTTC. The full variable domain, rest sourced from reference TRBV5-4 and TRBJ2-4, is ETGVTQSPTHLIKTRGQQVTLRCSSQSGHNTVSWYQQALGQGPQFIFQYYREEENGRGNFPPRFSGLQFPNYSSELNVNALELDDSALYLCASSLGSQAKNIQYFGAGTRLSVL.

The CDR3 is CATSRAVPPGYTF. DNA for the CDR3: TGTGCCACCAGCAGAGCGGTCCCCCCGGGCTACACCTTC. The chain uses TRBV15 and TRBJ1-2; no clear D. The CDR3 sequence is 13 residues long. V was pared by 1 base and J by 8 bases, with 11 bases between. Germline loops: CDR1 LNHNV, CDR2 YYDKDF (reference sequence).

The chain links TRBV6-5 to TRBJ1-1; D gene uncertain. V was clipped by 0 bases and J by 0 bases, with 8 bases between them. The germline V gene encodes CDR1 MNHEY and CDR2 SVGAGI. The length of the CDR3 is 15 residues. CDR3 protein: CASSYSTAMNTEAFF. For the CDR3, the DNA is TGTGCCAGCAGTTACTCTACAGCCATGAACACTGAAGCTTTCTTT.

The V gene is TRBV6-5, the J gene TRBJ2-5, with 7 bases matching TRBD1. J gave up 5 bases and V 5 bases, and 5 bases lay outside the gene matches. CDR3 length equals 13 residues. CDR1 and CDR2 (germline): MNHEY, SVGAGI. CDR3 sequence reads: CASSSQGVETQYF. The CDR3, as DNA: TGTGCCAGCAGTAGCCAGGGGGTTGAGACCCAGTACTTC.

The chain couples TRBV6-6 to TRBJ2-1, with D maybe TRBD1 (6 bases). Trimming cost V 5 bases and J 5 bases, with 13 bases left between them. Looked up from germline, CDR1 is MNHNY and CDR2 is SVGAGI (reference sequence). There are 14 residues in the CDR3. In DNA form, the CDR3 reads TGTGCCAGCAGTGCTACAGGGTTGCACAATGAGCAGTTCTTC. Translation: CASSATGLHNEQFF.

J is TRBJ1-1 and V is TRBV25-1, with 9 bases aligning to TRBD1. V lost 0 bases and J lost 8; bases outside the gene matches: 4. Germline loops: CDR1 MGHDK, CDR2 SYGVNS. This CDR3 has 14 amino acids. CDR3 protein: CASSEYGTGTEAFF. CDR3 in DNA: TGTGCCAGCAGTGAATACGGGACAGGGACCGAAGCTTTCTTT.

The chain has TRBV10-1 and TRBJ2-1; unclear D gene. Germline V gene sequence: CDR1 WNHNN, CDR2 SYGVQD (reference sequence). This CDR3 comprises 17 residues. Between the trimmed V and J ends, which lost 4 bases and 0 bases, there was a span of 16 bases. CDR3 nucleotides: TGCGCCAGCAGTGGTTTGAGGTCCCGGAGCTCCTACAATGAGCAGTTCTTC. It encodes CASSGLRSRSSYNEQFF.

V and J are TRBV29-1 and TRBJ2-1; possible D gene TRBD2, 6 bases. V was shortened by 5 bases and J by 5 bases, with 16 bases between the two germline ends. The length of the CDR3 is 14 residues. Germline values: CDR1 SQVTM, CDR2 ANQGSEA. The CDR3 nucleotides read TGCAGCGTTTCGGACTACGGGGTGGACAATGAGCAGTTCTTC. Its protein product is CSVSDYGVDNEQFF.

CDR3 protein: CASSVDPSGAHNEQFF. CDR3 nucleotides: TGTGCCAGCAGCGTAGACCCTAGCGGGGCCCACAATGAGCAGTTCTTC. This chain links TRBV9 with TRBJ2-1; 9 bases fit TRBD2. The CDR3 has 16 residues. V trimming: 0 bases; J trimming: 5 bases; junction bases outside the gene matches: 6. The germline V gene encodes CDR1 SGDLS and CDR2 YYNGEE.

This clone was counted once. This chain uses TRBV15 with TRBJ1-2, with 9 bases identical to TRBD1. Germline V CDR1 and CDR2: LNHNV, YYDKDF (reference sequence). V trimming: 0 bases; J trimming: 4 bases; junction bases outside the gene matches: 6. This CDR3 has 16 amino acids. The CDR3 sequence: CATSRDRTGALYGYTF. The CDR3 DNA reads TGTGCCACCAGCAGAGATCGGACAGGGGCCCTCTATGGCTACACCTTC.

The chain is built from TRBV4-1 and TRBJ1-1; D is perhaps TRBD1 (5 bases). V dropped 0 bases and J dropped 5 bases, with 16 bases sitting between them. The CDR3 runs to 16 residues. Germline loops: CDR1 MGHRA, CDR2 YSYEKL. This CDR3 reads CASSQDLRALGTEAFF. The CDR3 DNA follows: TGCGCCAGCAGCCAAGATCTCAGGGCTTTGGGGACTGAAGCTTTCTTT.

This clone showed up just a few times. The V gene is TRBV11-2, the J gene TRBJ2-7, with 8 bases matching TRBD1. CDR1 and CDR2 (germline): SGHAT, FQNNGV. V gave up 2 bases and J gave up 3 bases; unmatched junction bases: 6. The CDR3 totals 15 residues. The CDR3, as DNA: TGTGCCAGCAGCTTAACCAGGGGGCGAATCTACGAGCAGTACTTC. This sequence encodes CASSLTRGRIYEQYF.

This chain joins TRBV6-4 and TRBJ1-2, with D maybe TRBD1 (6 bases). The germline V gene has CDR1 MRHNA and CDR2 SNTAGT. Trimming removed 0 bases from V and 7 bases from J, with 12 bases in between. The CDR3 consists of 14 residues. The CDR3 spells CASSDSYRAAGYTF. CDR3 nucleotides: TGTGCCAGCAGTGACTCATACAGGGCGGCTGGCTACACCTTC.

In this sample, this clone turned up once. The identical CDR3 is also encoded by other nucleotide sequences in the sample. The V call is TRBV6-2 or TRBV6-3, the J call TRBJ1-5, with TRBD1 matching 7 bases. Per the germline V gene, CDR1 is MNHEY and CDR2 is SVGEGT. This CDR3 comprises 13 residues. After removal of 5 bases from V and 9 bases from J, the junction contained 7 bases not matched to a gene. CDR3 sequence reads: CASSRTGGRPQHF. In DNA form, the CDR3 reads TGTGCCAGCAGTCGGACAGGTGGAAGGCCCCAGCATTTT.

The chain has TRBV27 and TRBJ1-1; D gene ambiguous. The CDR3 totals 14 residues. V shed 5 bases and J shed 1 base, with 11 bases lying between them. CDR1 MNHEY and CDR2 SMNVEV come from the germline V gene (reference sequence). CDR3 DNA sequence: TGTGCCAGCAGTCACCGGGGTAGGAACACTGAAGCTTTCTTT. It codes for CASSHRGRNTEAFF.

The rearrangement uses TRBV6-6 and TRBJ1-1, with D perhaps matching TRBD1 (6 bases). CDR3 length equals 14 residues. Trimming removed 4 bases from V and 0 bases from J, with 9 bases in between. Germline V gives CDR1 MNHNY, CDR2 SVGAGI (reference sequence). The CDR3 nucleotides are TGTGCCAGCAGTTTAACAGGGATGAACACTGAAGCTTTCTTT. Translating gives CASSLTGMNTEAFF.

V and J are TRBV27 and TRBJ1-4; TRBD1 might be the D (6 bases). Deletions cut 5 bases from V and 8 bases from J, with 18 bases between. Germline assignment: CDR1 MNHEY and CDR2 SMNVEV (reference sequence). The CDR3 runs to 15 residues. The CDR3 region has the DNA TGTGCCAGCAGTCTACAAAGGGGGGGGTTCGAAAAACTGTTTTTT. It translates to CASSLQRGGFEKLFF.

This clone was observed a few times. This chain connects TRBV18 to TRBJ1-3, with a tentative D call TRBD1 (5 bases). The CDR3 covers 16 residues. Trimming cost V 1 base and J 4 bases, with 14 bases left between them. The V gene's germline CDR1 is KGHSH and CDR2 LQKENI. This CDR3 is CASSPQGQGLGNTIYF. The CDR3 DNA reads TGTGCCAGCTCACCACAGGGCCAGGGACTCGGAAACACCATATATTTT.

The chain joins TRBV29-1 to TRBJ2-2, with 9 bases identical to TRBD1. The germline V gene encodes CDR1 SQVTM and CDR2 ANQGSEA. J gave up 4 bases and V 7 bases, and 10 bases lay outside the gene matches. CDR3 length equals 15 residues. DNA of the CDR3: TGCAGCGCCCGGGACAGGGCTGCGGGCACCGGGGAGCTGTTTTTT. Translated, it gives CSARDRAAGTGELFF.

The genes are TRBV7-8 and TRBJ1-3; 7 bases match TRBD1. After removal of 1 base from V and 2 bases from J, the junction contained 8 bases not matched to a gene. The V gene's germline CDR1 is SGHVS and CDR2 FQNEAQ. The CDR3 has 17 amino acids. The DNA of the CDR3 is TGTGCCAGCAGCTTAGGGACAGGTGAAATCACTGGAAACACCATATATTTT. It translates to CASSLGTGEITGNTIYF.

This chain links TRBV21-1 with TRBJ2-3; the table's D call TRBD2 went unverified against the DNA. TRBV21-1 is deemed a pseudogene. The length of the CDR3 is 16 residues. CDR3 residues: CASSKVRGPGTDTQYF. CDR3 DNA sequence: TGTGCCAGCAGCAAAGTTCGCGGGCCAGGCACAGATACGCAGTATTTT.

V usage is TRBV19 and J usage is TRBJ2-6; no reliable D call. CDR1 is LNHDA and CDR2 is SQIVND in the germline V gene (reference sequence). The germline V and J ends were trimmed by 7 bases and 0 bases, with 13 bases remaining between them. The CDR3 extends over 16 amino acids. CDR3 amino acids: CASIPPGLSGANVLTF. The CDR3, as DNA: TGTGCCAGTATTCCCCCAGGCCTCTCTGGGGCCAACGTCCTGACTTTC.

This rearrangement joins TRBV7-2 to TRBJ1-2; 9 nucleotides agree with TRBD1. J was trimmed by 0 bases and V by 5 bases; bases with no gene match: 4. CDR1 and CDR2 from the germline V gene are SGHTA and FQGNSA. The CDR3 is 15 amino acids. DNA for the CDR3: TGTGCCAGCAGCCTACAGGGGGCGGCTAACTATGGCTACACCTTC. Encoded protein: CASSLQGAANYGYTF.

This clone showed up just once. The chain couples TRBV5-1 to TRBJ2-5, with 9 positions matching TRBD2. V trimming: 4 bases; J trimming: 5 bases; junction bases outside the gene matches: 6. The V gene's germline CDR1 is SGHRS and CDR2 YFSETQ. CDR3 length: 14 residues. The CDR3: CASSNPSGRETQYF. The CDR3 DNA reads TGCGCCAGCAGCAACCCAAGCGGGAGGGAGACCCAGTACTTC.

V usage is TRBV30 and J usage is TRBJ1-2; 9 positions agree with TRBD1. CDR3 length: 13 residues. V trimming: 0 bases; J trimming: 5 bases; junction bases outside the gene matches: 1. Germline V gives CDR1 GTSNPN, CDR2 SVGIG (reference sequence). CDR3 sequence: CAWSVGTGYGYTF. CDR3 nucleotide sequence: TGTGCCTGGAGTGTAGGGACAGGGTATGGCTACACCTTC.

V gene TRBV10-3 combines with J gene TRBJ2-7, with TRBD1 matching over 7 bases. This CDR3 has 17 residues. Germline V gene sequence: CDR1 ENHRY, CDR2 SYGVKD. J lost 3 bases, V lost 3 bases, and 14 bases had no gene match. CDR3 region: CAISDFSKTGSYYEQYF. In DNA, the CDR3 is TGTGCCATCAGTGACTTTTCGAAGACAGGGTCCTACTACGAGCAGTACTTC.

The chain employs TRBV9 and TRBJ1-3, with TRBD1 identical over 10 bases. Germline V gene lookup returns CDR1 SGDLS and CDR2 YYNGEE. The CDR3 has 16 residues. V shed 3 bases and J 4 bases; nucleotides not matched to a gene: 7. In DNA, the CDR3 is TGTGCCAGCAGCGCCCTAAAGACAGGGGGCGGAAACACCATATATTTT. Protein product: CASSALKTGGGNTIYF. Looking up the rest from reference TRBV9 and TRBJ1-3 gives the full variable domain: DSGVTQTPKHLITATGQRVTLRCSPRSGDLSVYWYQQSLDQGLQFLIQYYNGEERAKGNILERFSAQQFPDLHSELNLSSLELGDSALYFCASSALKTGGGNTIYFGEGSWLTVV.